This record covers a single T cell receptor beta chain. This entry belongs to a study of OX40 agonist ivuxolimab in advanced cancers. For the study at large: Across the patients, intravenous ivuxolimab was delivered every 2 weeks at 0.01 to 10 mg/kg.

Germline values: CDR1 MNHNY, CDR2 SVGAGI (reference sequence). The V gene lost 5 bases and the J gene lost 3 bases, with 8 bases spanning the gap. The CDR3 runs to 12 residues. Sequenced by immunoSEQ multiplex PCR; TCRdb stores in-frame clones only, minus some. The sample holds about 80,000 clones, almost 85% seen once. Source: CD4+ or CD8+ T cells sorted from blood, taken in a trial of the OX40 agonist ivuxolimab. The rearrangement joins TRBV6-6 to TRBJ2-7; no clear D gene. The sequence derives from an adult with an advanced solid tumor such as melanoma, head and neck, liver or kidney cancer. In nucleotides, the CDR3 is TGTGCCAGCAGTCTAGACGGCTACGAGCAGTACTTC. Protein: CASSLDGYEQYF.